The sequence of this T cell receptor (beta chain) was determined in a study of vaccination effects on CD4 cells after COVID-19. The study's findings and limits: Clones from infection and from vaccination both contracted markedly late after vaccination.

Points on this clone: No antigen is known for it.

Trimming pared 1 base from V and 3 bases from J, leaving 10 bases between. CDR3 size: 14 residues. Looked up from germline, CDR1 is SGHRS and CDR2 is YFSETQ. Some clones are missing from TCRdb's copy, which holds only in-frame ones; the method was immunoSEQ multiplex PCR. The sample lists about 71,000 clones, about 80% seen once, with 9.5% to 15% in the top ten. Viral peptide pools were used in the ViraFEST assay to expand antigen-specific CD4+ T cells, and sequencing came afterward. The culture ran for roughly 10 days before CD4+ T cells were isolated. Vaccine recipients lacked prior SARS-CoV-2 infection and had negative nucleocapsid antibodies. About 2 million PBMC per well received approximately 10 IU/ml IL-2 and 8 to 10 ug/ml peptides in culture.

Material: CD4+ T cells from PBMCs cultured with SARS-CoV-2 spike peptides, obtained before COVID-19 vaccination. The chain recombines TRBV5-1 with TRBJ1-1; a weak D match, TRBD1 (5 bases). The TCR originated in a human donor who received a COVID-19 vaccine. The CDR3 protein is CASSLSGVDTEAFF. For the CDR3, the DNA is TGCGCCAGCAGCTTGTCGGGGGTGGACACTGAAGCTTTCTTT. Supplemented by reference TRBV5-1 and TRBJ1-1, the full variable domain reads KAGVTQTPRYLIKTRGQQVTLSCSPISGHRSVSWYQQTPGQGLQFLFEYFSETQRNKGNFPGRFSGRQFSNSRSEMNVSTLELGDSALYLCASSLSGVDTEAFFGQGTRLTVV.